This TCR beta chain was profiled in a study of shared T cell receptors in the human thymus. Per germline, CDR1 MNHEY and CDR2 SVGAGI. Deletions cut 5 bases from V and 3 bases from J, with 17 bases between. This CDR3 spans 15 amino acids. The repertoire was sequenced with immunoSEQ multiplex PCR; TCRdb's copy has only in-frame clones and lacks some. The table has 700,000 or so clones, roughly 85% seen once. This sample was shared with a second study, whose subject was human thymus T cells. From that paper: Donation was from healthy Finnish infants who were having corrective surgery that addressed congenital heart defects. Thymic tissue was derived from resections collected during corrective heart surgery. Gene usage for V and J segments appeared biased in thymic and blood repertoires.

Sequencing input: thymocytes. This receptor was obtained from a girl less than two years old with a congenital heart defect. The chain is built from TRBV6-5 and TRBJ2-7; tentative D call: TRBD1 (8 bases). The CDR3 DNA sequence: TGTGCCAGCAGTCCACGGGGGGACAGGCTCTACGAGCAGTACTTC. This codes for CASSPRGDRLYEQYF.